This T cell receptor (beta chain) emerged from a study of CD8+ T cells in alopecia areata. Regarding treatment: oral pan-JAK inhibitor, 5-10 mg twice daily. The CDR3 covers 14 residues. CDR1 and CDR2 (germline): LNHDA, SQIVND (reference sequence). V trimming: 5 bases; J trimming: 2 bases; junction bases outside the gene matches: 1. Investigators isolated RNA and reverse transcribed it into cDNA to act as the sequencing template. Method: immunoSEQ multiplex PCR; TCRdb's copy keeps in-frame clones and lacks some. The top ten hold 0.95% to 1.5% of the sample, which has 200,000 to 250,000 clones, 66% seen once.

The receptor was isolated from a human donor with alopecia areata. The material was CD4+ T cells sorted from blood, obtained at approximately week 44, from a patient treated with tofacitinib. The genes are TRBV19 and TRBJ2-3; 10 bases fit TRBD2. CDR3 amino acids: CASSLAGDTDTQYF. The CDR3 coding sequence is TGTGCCAGTAGTCTAGCGGGGGACACAGATACGCAGTATTTT.